Presented here are 9 T cell receptor beta chains from one specimen sequenced in a study of CD8 T cells in Susac syndrome. Random hexamers served to reverse transcribe roughly 0.45 to 1 ug RNA. TCRdb reprocessed the immunoSEQ multiplex PCR reads with MiXCR, giving one entry per CDR3 protein. The repertoire holds about 140,000 distinct CDR3 sequences, with 85% to 95% as singletons. Sequenced input: CD4+ T cells from PBMCs. Every receptor here comes from a human donor with Susac syndrome.

The chain recombines TRBV25-1 with TRBJ2-3, with TRBD2 matching over 13 bases. Trimming removed 4 bases from V and 5 bases from J; junction bases left unmatched: 9. There are 17 residues in the CDR3. Germline V gene lookup returns CDR1 MGHDK and CDR2 SYGVNS. Written as DNA, the CDR3 is TGTGCCAGCAGTGCCCCGGGACTAGCGGGGTGGGGAGATACGCAGTATTTT. Its translation: CASSAPGLAGWGDTQYF.

The CDR3 is CAWSVLGQGGETQYF. In nucleotides, the CDR3 is TGTGCCTGGAGTGTACTCGGGCAGGGGGGGGAGACCCAGTACTTC. The chain joins TRBV30 to TRBJ2-5; D possibly uses TRBD1 or TRBD2 (7 bases each). Trimming cost V 0 bases and J 5 bases, with 16 bases left between them. The CDR3 covers 15 residues. CDR1 and CDR2 from the germline V gene are GTSNPN and SVGIG (reference sequence).

The V call is TRBV6-5, the J call TRBJ2-4, with TRBD2 identical over 9 bases. The CDR3 runs 17 residues. Unmatched junction bases numbered 5, after V lost 2 bases and J lost 0 bases. Looked up from germline, CDR1 is MNHEY and CDR2 is SVGAGI. CDR3 in amino acids: CASSYRVAGVAKNIQYF. The CDR3 DNA reads as TGTGCCAGCAGTTACCGGGTAGCGGGAGTAGCCAAAAACATTCAGTACTTC.

The chain is built from TRBV20-1 and TRBJ2-5; possibly TRBD1 for D (5 bases). The CDR3 has 13 residues. Germline assignment: CDR1 DFQATT and CDR2 SNEGSKA (reference sequence). V shed 5 bases and J shed 5 bases, with 15 bases lying between them. In DNA form, the CDR3 reads TGCAGTGCTCTCAAGGGGAAAGTGGAGACCCAGTACTTC. Residues: CSALKGKVETQYF.

This clonotype was found once. The V call is TRBV20-1, the J call TRBJ2-7; D is perhaps TRBD2 (5 bases). The CDR3 extends over 12 amino acids. The V gene's germline CDR1 is DFQATT and CDR2 SNEGSKA (reference sequence). The V gene lost 3 bases and the J gene lost 2 bases, with 8 bases spanning the gap. CDR3 sequence reads: CSARDSTYEQYF. CDR3 nucleotide sequence: TGCAGTGCTAGGGACTCTACCTACGAGCAGTACTTC.

J is TRBJ2-4 and V is TRBV18; D might be TRBD1 (6 bases). V lost 5 bases and J 1 base, leaving 15 bases between the germline ends. This CDR3 is built from 16 residues. CDR1 is KGHSH, CDR2 LQKENI, per germline. The DNA of the CDR3 is TGTGCCAGCTCAGGACGACAGGCCTTGGCCAAAAACATTCAGTACTTC. It translates to CASSGRQALAKNIQYF.

The J gene is TRBJ2-3, the V gene TRBV20-1; the D gene is possibly TRBD2 (5 bases). This CDR3 comprises 12 residues. The V gene lost 5 bases and the J gene lost 6 bases, with 12 bases spanning the gap. Per germline, CDR1 DFQATT and CDR2 SNEGSKA (reference sequence). The CDR3 DNA sequence: TGCAGTGCTGCGCTCGGCGGGGATACGCAGTATTTT. It yields the protein CSAALGGDTQYF.

The V gene is TRBV5-1, the J gene TRBJ2-5, with 9 bases that match TRBD1. This CDR3 region has 14 residues. CDR1 SGHRS and CDR2 YFSETQ come from the germline V gene. V shed 0 bases, J shed 9 bases, and the junction held 6 bases outside the gene matches. The CDR3 region is CASSLEDRGESQYF. DNA of the CDR3: TGCGCCAGCAGCTTGGAGGACAGGGGAGAATCCCAGTACTTC.

The chain joins TRBV30 to TRBJ1-2; D unclear. The CDR3 spans 13 residues. The germline V gene encodes CDR1 GTSNPN and CDR2 SVGIG (reference sequence). V gave up 4 bases and J gave up 8 bases, with 17 bases separating them. The CDR3 DNA is TGTGCCTGGACAGCCTCTCCCCCGGGGGGCTACACCTTC. It is translated as CAWTASPPGGYTF.